The entry below gives a single T cell receptor (beta chain) sequence along with its context. This CDR3 comprises 14 residues. CDR1 SQVTM and CDR2 ANQGSEA come from the germline V gene. The germline V and J ends were trimmed by 3 bases and 0 bases, with 10 bases remaining between them. Assay used: immunoSEQ multiplex PCR; TCRdb lists only in-frame clones, some missing. Of 95,000 to 100,000 clones detected, about 90% appear once; the ten largest clones hold approximately 15%. The sample is drawn from a study of T cell responses to AZD1222 COVID-19 vaccine. Sample: peripheral blood, taken on day 0 of AZD1222 vaccination. The rearrangement uses TRBV29-1 and TRBJ2-3; either TRBD1 or TRBD2 may supply D (6 bases each). The source is an adult in good health. CDR3 in amino acids: CSVEGGRSTDTQYF. CDR3 sequence (DNA): TGCAGCGTTGAGGGGGGCCGAAGCACAGATACGCAGTATTTT.